This T cell receptor beta chain was identified during a study of radiotherapy plus CTLA-4 blockade in lung cancer. Study-level information: Objective responses emerged in 18% of patients, and 30% to 40% attained disease control. Study-level findings and limits: Blood-borne expansion of tumor-derived TCR clones followed radiotherapy plus ipilimumab. Reported findings show early blood T cell clone dynamics, with interferon-beta, best predicted response.

Trimming removed 1 base at V and 11 bases at J, with 17 bases between. CDR1 SGHDN and CDR2 FVKESK come from the germline V gene. The CDR3 spans 14 residues. As concerns this clone: Its antigen is not identified.

Patients had chemo-refractory metastatic non-small-cell lung cancer and received focal radiation plus CTLA-4 blockade that used ipilimumab. Produced via immunoSEQ multiplex PCR; TCRdb's table is partial and in-frame only. This sample has roughly 100,000 clones, with over 65% found just once. This TCR derives from a human donor with non-small cell lung cancer that progressed on radiotherapy plus ipilimumab. Some clones in this sample may be carry-over from other donors' samples. The chain links TRBV14 to TRBJ1-1; the D is unclear. Source: peripheral blood, taken from a patient treated with radiotherapy plus ipilimumab. The CDR3 coding sequence is TGTGCCAGCAGCCAAGTTGCAGGTCCCGGGAGGGCTTTCTTT. Translated: CASSQVAGPGRAFF.